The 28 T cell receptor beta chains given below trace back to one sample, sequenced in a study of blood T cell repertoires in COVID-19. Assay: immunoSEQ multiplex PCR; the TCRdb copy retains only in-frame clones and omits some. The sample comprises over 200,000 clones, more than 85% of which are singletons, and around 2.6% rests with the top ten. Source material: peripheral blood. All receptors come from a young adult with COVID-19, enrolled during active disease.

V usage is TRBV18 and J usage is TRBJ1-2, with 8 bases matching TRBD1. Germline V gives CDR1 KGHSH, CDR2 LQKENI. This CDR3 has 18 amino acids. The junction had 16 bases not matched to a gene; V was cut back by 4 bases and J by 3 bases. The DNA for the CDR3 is TGTGCCAGCTCACTTACCACCGACTCACAGGGGGAGGACTATGGCTACACCTTC. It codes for CASSLTTDSQGEDYGYTF.

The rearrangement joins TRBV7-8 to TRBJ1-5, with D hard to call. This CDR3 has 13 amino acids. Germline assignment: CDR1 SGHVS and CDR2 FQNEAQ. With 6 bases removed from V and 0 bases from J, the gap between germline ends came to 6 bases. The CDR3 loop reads CASRADSNQPQHF. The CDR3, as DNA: TGTGCCAGCAGGGCAGATAGCAATCAGCCCCAGCATTTT.

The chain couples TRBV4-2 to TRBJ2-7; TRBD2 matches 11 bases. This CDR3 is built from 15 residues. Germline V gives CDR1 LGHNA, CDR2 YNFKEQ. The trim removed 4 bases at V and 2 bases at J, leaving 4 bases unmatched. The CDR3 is CASSRGLAETYEQYF. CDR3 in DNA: TGTGCCAGCAGCCGGGGACTAGCGGAAACCTACGAGCAGTACTTC.

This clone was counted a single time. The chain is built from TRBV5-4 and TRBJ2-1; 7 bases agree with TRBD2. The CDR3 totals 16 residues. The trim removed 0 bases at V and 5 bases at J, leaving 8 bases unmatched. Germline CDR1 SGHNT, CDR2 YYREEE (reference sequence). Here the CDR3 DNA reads TGTGCCAGCAGCTTGGGGACGGGAGGAACTAACAATGAGCAGTTCTTC. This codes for CASSLGTGGTNNEQFF.

Here the CDR3 reads CASSSGGHGELFF. The CDR3 DNA is TGTGCCAGCAGCTCGGGGGGCCACGGGGAGCTGTTTTTT. The rearrangement joins TRBV7-8 to TRBJ2-2; D is possibly TRBD2 (7 bases). The V gene's germline CDR1 is SGHVS and CDR2 FQNEAQ. With 4 bases removed from V and 7 bases from J, the gap between germline ends came to 10 bases. This CDR3 is built from 13 residues.

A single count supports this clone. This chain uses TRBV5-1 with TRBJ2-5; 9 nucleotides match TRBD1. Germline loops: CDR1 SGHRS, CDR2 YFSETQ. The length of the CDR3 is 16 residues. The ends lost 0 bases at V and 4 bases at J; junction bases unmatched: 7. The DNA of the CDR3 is TGCGCCAGCAGCTTGGCGTCGCCGGGACAGGGAGAGACCCAGTACTTC. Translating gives CASSLASPGQGETQYF.

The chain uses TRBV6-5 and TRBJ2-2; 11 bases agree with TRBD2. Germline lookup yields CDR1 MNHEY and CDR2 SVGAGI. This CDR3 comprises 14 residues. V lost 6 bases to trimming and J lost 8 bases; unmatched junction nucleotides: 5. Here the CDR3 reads CASRKGLAEGELFF. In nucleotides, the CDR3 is TGTGCCAGCAGGAAGGGACTAGCGGAGGGGGAGCTGTTTTTT.

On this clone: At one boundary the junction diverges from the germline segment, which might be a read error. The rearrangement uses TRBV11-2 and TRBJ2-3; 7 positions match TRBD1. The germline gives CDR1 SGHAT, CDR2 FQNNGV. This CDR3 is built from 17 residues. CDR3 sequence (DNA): TGTGCCAGCAGCTTAGATATAAGACAGGGTGGGTACAGATACGCAGTATTT. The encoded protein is CASSLDIRQGGYRYAVF.

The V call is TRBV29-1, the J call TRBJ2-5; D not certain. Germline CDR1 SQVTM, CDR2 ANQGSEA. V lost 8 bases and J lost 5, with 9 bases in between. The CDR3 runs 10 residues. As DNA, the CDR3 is TGCAGCACTGAACGGGAGACCCAGTACTTC. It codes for CSTERETQYF.

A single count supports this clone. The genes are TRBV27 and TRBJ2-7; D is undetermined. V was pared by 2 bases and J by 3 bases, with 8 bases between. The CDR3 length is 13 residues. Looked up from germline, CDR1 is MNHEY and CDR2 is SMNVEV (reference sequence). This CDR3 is CASSLSADYEQYF. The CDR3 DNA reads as TGTGCCAGCAGTTTAAGTGCAGACTACGAGCAGTACTTC.

CDR3 DNA sequence: TGTGCCAGCACAAATACCAGGGAGCAGTACTTC. Residues: CASTNTREQYF. The gene calls are TRBV25-1 and TRBJ2-7; D unclear. Germline CDR1 is MGHDK and CDR2 is SYGVNS. Trimming stripped 7 bases from V and 7 bases from J, with 11 bases between. The CDR3 sequence is 11 residues long.

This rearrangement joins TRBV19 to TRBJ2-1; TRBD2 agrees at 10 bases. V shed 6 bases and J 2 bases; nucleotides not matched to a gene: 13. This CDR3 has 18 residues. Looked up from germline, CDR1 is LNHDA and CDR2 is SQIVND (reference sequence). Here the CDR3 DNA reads TGTGCCAGTAGCCCCATCCCCCCTCTAGCGGGGGCCTACAATGAGCAGTTCTTC. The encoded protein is CASSPIPPLAGAYNEQFF. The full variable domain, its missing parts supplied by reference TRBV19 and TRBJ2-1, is DGGITQSPKYLFRKEGQNVTLSCEQNLNHDAMYWYRQDPGQGLRLIYYSQIVNDFQKGDIAEGYSVSREKKESFPLTVTSAQKNPTAFYLCASSPIPPLAGAYNEQFFGPGTRLTVL.

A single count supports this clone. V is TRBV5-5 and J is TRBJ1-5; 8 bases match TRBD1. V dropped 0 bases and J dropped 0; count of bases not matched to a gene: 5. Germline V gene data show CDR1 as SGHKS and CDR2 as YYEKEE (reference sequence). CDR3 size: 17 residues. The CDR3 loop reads CASSLDGDRFSNQPQHF. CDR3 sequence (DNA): TGTGCCAGCAGCTTGGATGGGGACAGGTTTAGCAATCAGCCCCAGCATTTT.

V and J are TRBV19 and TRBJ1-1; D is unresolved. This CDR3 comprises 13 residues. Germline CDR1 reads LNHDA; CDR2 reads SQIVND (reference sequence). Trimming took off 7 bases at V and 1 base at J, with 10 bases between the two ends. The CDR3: CASNLGENTEAFF. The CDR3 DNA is TGTGCCAGTAACCTCGGGGAGAACACTGAAGCTTTCTTT.

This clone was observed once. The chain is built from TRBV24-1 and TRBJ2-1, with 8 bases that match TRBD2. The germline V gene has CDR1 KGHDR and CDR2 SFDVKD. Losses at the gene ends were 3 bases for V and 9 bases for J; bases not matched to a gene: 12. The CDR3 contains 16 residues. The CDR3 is CATSDQSGSSYPEQFF. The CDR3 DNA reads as TGTGCCACCAGTGATCAAAGCGGGAGCTCCTACCCTGAGCAGTTCTTC.

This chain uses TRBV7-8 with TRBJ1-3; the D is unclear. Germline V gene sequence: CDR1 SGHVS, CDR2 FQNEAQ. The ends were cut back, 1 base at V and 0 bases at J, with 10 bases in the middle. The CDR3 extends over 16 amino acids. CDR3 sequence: CASSLVGRDSGNTIYF. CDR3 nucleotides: TGTGCCAGCAGCTTAGTTGGGCGGGACTCTGGAAACACCATATATTTT.

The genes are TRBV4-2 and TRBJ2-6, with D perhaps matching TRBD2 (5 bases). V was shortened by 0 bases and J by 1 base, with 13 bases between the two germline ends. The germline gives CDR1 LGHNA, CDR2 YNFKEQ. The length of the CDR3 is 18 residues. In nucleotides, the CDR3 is TGTGCCAGCAGCCAAGATGATGTTGGGGAGTCTGGGGCCAACGTCCTGACTTTC. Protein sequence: CASSQDDVGESGANVLTF.

DNA for the CDR3: TGCGCCAGCAGTCGGGACAGCCCAAACACTGAAGCTTTCTTT. This translates into CASSRDSPNTEAFF. V gene TRBV5-1 combines with J gene TRBJ1-1; 7 nucleotides line up with TRBD1. Trimming at V came to 5 bases and at J to 2 bases, leaving 6 bases not matched to a gene. Per germline, CDR1 SGHRS and CDR2 YFSETQ. The CDR3 covers 14 residues.

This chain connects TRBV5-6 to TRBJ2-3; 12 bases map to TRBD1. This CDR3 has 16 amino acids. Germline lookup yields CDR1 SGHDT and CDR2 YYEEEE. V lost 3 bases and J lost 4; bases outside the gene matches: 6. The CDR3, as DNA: TGTGCCAGCAGCTCTTTGGGACAGGGGGCATCAGATACGCAGTATTTT. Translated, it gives CASSSLGQGASDTQYF.

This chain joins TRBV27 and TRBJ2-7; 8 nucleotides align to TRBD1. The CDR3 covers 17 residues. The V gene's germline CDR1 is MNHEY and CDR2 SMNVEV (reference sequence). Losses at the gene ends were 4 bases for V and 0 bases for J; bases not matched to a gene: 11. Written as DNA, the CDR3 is TGTGCCAGCAGTTCCATCAGGGGGCGCGAATCCTCCTACGAGCAGTACTTC. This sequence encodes CASSSIRGRESSYEQYF.

Written as DNA, the CDR3 is TGTGCCAGCAGCTTCAATACGGGAGGGACAGATACGCAGTATTTT. It yields the protein CASSFNTGGTDTQYF. This chain joins TRBV5-4 and TRBJ2-3; 8 bases are shared with TRBD2. CDR3 length: 15 residues. CDR1 is SGHNT, CDR2 YYREEE, per germline (reference sequence). V was pared by 2 bases and J by 3 bases, with 5 bases of the junction left unmatched. The full variable domain, with the rest looked up from reference TRBV5-4 and TRBJ2-3, is ETGVTQSPTHLIKTRGQQVTLRCSSQSGHNTVSWYQQALGQGPQFIFQYYREEENGRGNFPPRFSGLQFPNYSSELNVNALELDDSALYLCASSFNTGGTDTQYFGPGTRLTVL.

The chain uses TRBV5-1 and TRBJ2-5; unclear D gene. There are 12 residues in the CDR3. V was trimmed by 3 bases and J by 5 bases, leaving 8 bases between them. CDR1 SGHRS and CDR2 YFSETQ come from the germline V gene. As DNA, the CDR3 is TGCGCCAGCAGCTCAACAACGGAGACCCAGTACTTC. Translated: CASSSTTETQYF. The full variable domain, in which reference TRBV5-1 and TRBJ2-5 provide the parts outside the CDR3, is KAGVTQTPRYLIKTRGQQVTLSCSPISGHRSVSWYQQTPGQGLQFLFEYFSETQRNKGNFPGRFSGRQFSNSRSEMNVSTLELGDSALYLCASSSTTETQYFGPGTRLLVL.

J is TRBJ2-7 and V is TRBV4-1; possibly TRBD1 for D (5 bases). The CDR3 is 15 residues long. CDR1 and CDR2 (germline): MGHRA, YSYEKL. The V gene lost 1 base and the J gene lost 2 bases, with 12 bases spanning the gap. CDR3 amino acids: CASSQVRGPTYEQYF. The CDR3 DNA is TGCGCCAGCAGCCAAGTAAGGGGTCCCACCTACGAGCAGTACTTC.

CDR3 bases: TGTGCCAGCAGCCAAGAAGGGACGGGAGGGGAGACCCAGTACTTC. Translation: CASSQEGTGGETQYF. The chain carries TRBV4-2 and TRBJ2-5, with 8 nucleotides matching TRBD2. V shed 0 bases and J 5 bases; nucleotides not matched to a gene: 5. The V gene's germline CDR1 is LGHNA and CDR2 YNFKEQ. CDR3 length: 15 residues.

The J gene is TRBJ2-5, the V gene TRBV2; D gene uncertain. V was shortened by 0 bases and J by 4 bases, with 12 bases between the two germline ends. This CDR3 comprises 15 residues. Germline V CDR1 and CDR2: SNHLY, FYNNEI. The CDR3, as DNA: TGTGCCAGCAGTGAAGCGGCGGCGTCCAGAGAGACCCAGTACTTC. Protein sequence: CASSEAAASRETQYF.

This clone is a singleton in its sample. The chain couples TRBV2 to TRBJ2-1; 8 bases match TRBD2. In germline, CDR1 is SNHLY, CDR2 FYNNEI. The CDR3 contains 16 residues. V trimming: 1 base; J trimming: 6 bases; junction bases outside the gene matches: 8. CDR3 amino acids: CASSEVGLAGLNEQFF. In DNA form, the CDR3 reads TGTGCCAGCAGTGAAGTGGGCCTAGCGGGCCTCAATGAGCAGTTCTTC.

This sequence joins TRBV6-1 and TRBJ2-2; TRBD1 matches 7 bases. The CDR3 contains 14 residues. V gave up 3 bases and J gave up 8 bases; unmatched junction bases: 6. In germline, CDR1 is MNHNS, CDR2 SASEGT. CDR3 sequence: CASSDWTGTGELFF. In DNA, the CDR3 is TGTGCCAGCAGTGATTGGACAGGAACGGGGGAGCTGTTTTTT.

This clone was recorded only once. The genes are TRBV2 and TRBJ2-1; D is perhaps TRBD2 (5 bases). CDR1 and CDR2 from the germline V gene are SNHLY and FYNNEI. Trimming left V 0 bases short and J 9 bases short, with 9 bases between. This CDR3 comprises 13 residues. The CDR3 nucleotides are TGTGCCAGCAGTGAAGCGGTCGCGGGTGAGCAGTTCTTC. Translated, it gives CASSEAVAGEQFF.